This TCR beta chain is drawn from a study of CD8+ T cells in alopecia areata (dated by TCRdb to 2016 to 2019). About the study as a whole: The treated patients, all with moderate-to-severe alopecia areata, were enrolled in an open-label pilot trial of oral tofacitinib given at 5 to 10 mg twice daily. Tofacitinib was given for 6 to 18 months, followed by 6 months of follow-up off drug to assess delayed response and recurrence. For the treated patients, the SALT score, which quantifies what percentage of scalp surface area is affected, served as the measure of disease severity. To study T cell clonal expansion in alopecia areata, the researchers applied high-throughput TCRbeta sequencing to both the C3H/HeJ mouse model and human patients. Human TCRbeta sequencing covered scalp tissue and sorted CD4+ and CD8+ peripheral blood T cells from patchy and totalis/universalis alopecia areata patients and healthy controls. Biopsies were taken from tofacitinib-treated patients at baseline and at 4 and 24 weeks of treatment, and a later scalp biopsy was taken in several of the tofacitinib-treated patients. Clonality in the scalp was compared among normal scalp (n=4), patchy alopecia areata scalp (n=8), and alopecia totalis/universalis scalp (n=8). RNA was extracted with the PAXgene miRNA kit for fixed scalp, the miRNeasy kit for PBMCs, and the RNeasy kit for mouse skin. TCRbeta CDR3 regions were amplified by immunoSEQ multiplex PCR with 35 Vbeta forward and 13 Jbeta reverse primers. Results and caveats for the whole study, not just this receptor: Compared with normal scalp, lesional scalp, particularly in alopecia totalis/universalis, had higher clonality and more expanded CD8+ clones, which suggests antigenic drive. Scalp TCR repertoire analysis is complicated because resident alphabeta T cells in normal human skin are also sequenced, whereas mouse skin is dominated by gammadelta T cells. Compared with mice, TCR sequences shared between patients were less clear, possibly partly because of HLA diversity across the patient population. Many expanded lesional clones were found to persist in scalp and blood during tofacitinib treatment, and relapse after treatment cessation may be partly explained by this persistence. Because the treated cohort was small and had only one nonresponder, larger studies are needed to examine links between baseline CD8+ expansion and response. Tofacitinib significantly decreased scalp clonality and the number of expanded CD8+ clones among the top 100 scalp clones.

In the case of this clone: The antigen it binds to is not known. The sample holds no much larger clone one base away, and base qualities are not on file.

The protocol used for the library was the immunoSEQ multiplex PCR assay. RNA was extracted from all samples and reverse transcribed into cDNA as template for TCR sequencing. First-strand cDNA was synthesized with SuperScript III using a 2:1 mix of oligo-dT and random hexamers. A synthetic immune receptor repertoire was used to assess amplification bias, and residual bias was removed computationally. The original pipeline was this. Raw reads were preprocessed for error removal, and CDR3 was defined according to IMGT conventions as running from the conserved cysteine to phenylalanine. Clonality was computed as 1 minus the Shannon entropy, with the entropy normalized by log2 of the number of productive unique TCRs. CD4 or CD8 identity of scalp clones was inferred by cross-referencing scalp TCRbeta sequences with sorted blood CD4 and CD8 repertoires. In TCRdb, the immuneACCESS table is reduced to in-frame sequences with V and J assigned. These tables do not hold every clone; where another copy was compared, an unresolved V gene accounts for under half, and the others remain unexplained. V and J calls and clone size are those listed in that table; D and trimming were worked out from the DNA. In all, the sample holds about 190,000 clones, and approximately 60% of those were seen once. The ten most abundant clones make up about 0.69% of the sample.

The CDR3 runs 13 residues from the cysteine to the phenylalanine. Left in the record is the CDR3 DNA by itself, 39 bases read in frame from the first base. Trimming leaves V shorter by 4 bases and J shorter by 4 bases, with the junction holding 0 bases beyond the gene matches. CDR1 MGHRA and CDR2 YSYEKL were looked up in the germline V gene. Reading the label with the study, this specimen's time point is: four to five weeks on oral tofacitinib. This sample's treatment or condition label indicates: oral pan-JAK inhibitor, 5-10 mg twice daily. Peripheral blood and lesional scalp punch biopsies were obtained from patients with alopecia areata. PBMCs were isolated by density centrifugation and stained for CD3, CD4 and CD8, after which CD4+ and CD8+ T cells were sorted on a FACSAria.

Here the chain combines TRBV4-1 and TRBJ1-2, with TRBD1 identical over 10 junction bases. The sample consisted of CD4+ T cells sorted from blood, taken at week 4, from a patient treated with tofacitinib. The receptor's source is a human donor with alopecia areata. The base sequence is TGCGCCAGCAGCCGGACAGGGGGCTATGGCTACACCTTC. Its protein reads: CASSRTGGYGYTF.